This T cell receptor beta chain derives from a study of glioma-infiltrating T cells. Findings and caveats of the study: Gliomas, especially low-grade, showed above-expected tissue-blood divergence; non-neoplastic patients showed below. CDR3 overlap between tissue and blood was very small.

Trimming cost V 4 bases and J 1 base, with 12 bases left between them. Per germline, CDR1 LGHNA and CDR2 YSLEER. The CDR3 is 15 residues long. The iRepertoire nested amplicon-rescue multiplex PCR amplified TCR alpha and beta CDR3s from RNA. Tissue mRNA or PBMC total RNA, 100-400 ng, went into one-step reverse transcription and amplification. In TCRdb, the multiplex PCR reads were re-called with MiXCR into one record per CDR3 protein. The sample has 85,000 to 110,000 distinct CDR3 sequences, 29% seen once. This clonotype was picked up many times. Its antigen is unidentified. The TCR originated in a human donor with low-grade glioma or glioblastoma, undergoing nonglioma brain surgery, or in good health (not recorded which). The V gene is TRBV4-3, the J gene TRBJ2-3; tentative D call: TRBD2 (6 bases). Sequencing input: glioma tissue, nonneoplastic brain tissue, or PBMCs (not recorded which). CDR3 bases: TGCGCCAGCAGCCCCGGCGGGGCCCGCACAGATACGCAGTATTTT. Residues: CASSPGGARTDTQYF.